The TCR beta chain under discussion was sequenced for a study of T-cell memory formation after mild COVID-19. Study results and caveats: Day 37-peaking second-wave clones had unconfirmed SARS-CoV-2 specificity.

The CDR3 length is 13 residues. The ends were cut back, 7 bases at V and 7 bases at J, with 13 bases in the middle. In its sample, this clonotype was seen a few times. Its antigen is not identified. MiXCR, applied by TCRdb to the 5' RACE reads, yields one record per CDR3 protein. The sample shows about 400,000 distinct CDR3 sequences, less than 25% of them seen only once. The gene calls are TRBV12-3 or TRBV12-4 and TRBJ2-2, with D possibly being TRBD2 (7 bases). Material: PBMCs or a T cell subset sorted from them (not recorded which). This TCR derives from an adult woman who had mild COVID-19 (a few samples of this study predate the infection). Cell type and time point are not known. The CDR3 region has the DNA TGTGCCAGCATTAGGGGGGGCGGCGGGGAGCTGTTTTTT. Amino acid sequence: CASIRGGGGELFF.